The entry below gives a single T cell receptor beta chain sequence along with its context. No antigen is known for it. The data belong to a study of cytomegalovirus exposure and HLA in healthy donors. Amplification used 60 Vbeta primers and 13 Jbeta primers. Data came from immunoSEQ multiplex PCR; TCRdb stores just in-frame clones and leaves some out. This table lists approximately 110,000 clones. The donors (healthy individuals) were bone marrow donors. General study results and limits: The authors judged a highly shared variant cluster likely a sequencing artifact. Sequences of the TCR beta chain were said to predict the HLA-A and HLA-B alleles of most subjects accurately.

The V gene's germline CDR1 is SGDLS and CDR2 YYNGEE. The V gene end was trimmed by 0 bases and the J gene end by 1 base; junction bases not matched to a gene: 5. There are 16 residues in the CDR3. The chain joins TRBV9 to TRBJ2-3, with 7 bases fitting TRBD2. The source material was PBMCs. This sequence originates from a man in his late teens or twenties in good health and CMV-seronegative. The CDR3: CASSVAAGAGTDTQYF. CDR3 bases: TGTGCCAGCAGCGTAGCTGCGGGAGCCGGCACAGATACGCAGTATTTT. Drawing the rest from reference TRBV9 and TRBJ2-3, the complete variable domain is DSGVTQTPKHLITATGQRVTLRCSPRSGDLSVYWYQQSLDQGLQFLIQYYNGEERAKGNILERFSAQQFPDLHSELNLSSLELGDSALYFCASSVAAGAGTDTQYFGPGTRLTVL.